These 23 T cell receptor beta chains were sequenced from one sample in a study of T cell responses to AZD1222 COVID-19 vaccine. Assay used: immunoSEQ multiplex PCR; TCRdb lists only in-frame clones, some missing. The data show around 150,000 clones, about nine tenths seen once. The sequencing used peripheral blood, collected on day 0 of AZD1222 vaccination. The receptor set was obtained from an adult in good health.

The chain has TRBV3-1 (or the pseudogene TRBV3-2) and TRBJ1-1, with unresolved D. Deletions cut 0 bases from V and 5 bases from J, with 10 bases between. This CDR3 is 14 amino acids long. The germline V gene encodes CDR1 LGHDT and CDR2 YNNKEL (reference sequence). The CDR3 bases are TGTGCCAGCAGCCAAGATCTGCGGGCGACTGAAGCTTTCTTT. Protein product: CASSQDLRATEAFF.

In its sample, this clone was seen a few times. The chain carries TRBV6-5 and TRBJ1-1; D possibly corresponds to TRBD1 (6 bases). V was clipped by 9 bases and J by 6 bases, with 23 bases between them. Germline CDR1 reads MNHEY; CDR2 reads SVGAGI. The CDR3 sequence is 15 residues long. The DNA of the CDR3 is TGTGCCAGTTCACCTTCTGGGGGCGGCGGATCTGAAGCTTTCTTT. This translates into CASSPSGGGGSEAFF.

The rearrangement joins TRBV3-1 (or the pseudogene TRBV3-2) to TRBJ2-1; possibly TRBD1 or TRBD2 for D (5 bases each). With 2 bases removed from V and 3 bases from J, the gap between germline ends came to 14 bases. The CDR3 is made up of 16 amino acids. Germline-derived CDR1 and CDR2 are LGHDT and YNNKEL (reference sequence). The CDR3 reads CASSQRRGQGYNEQFF. In DNA form, the CDR3 reads TGTGCCAGCAGCCAACGTCGGGGCCAAGGCTACAATGAGCAGTTCTTC.

V gene TRBV11-1 combines with J gene TRBJ2-1; 11 positions match TRBD2. In germline, CDR1 is SGHAT, CDR2 FQDESV (reference sequence). V dropped 3 bases and J dropped 7; count of bases not matched to a gene: 5. The CDR3 contains 15 residues. As DNA, the CDR3 is TGTGCCAGCAGCTTTAGGGCTAGCGGGGGGAATGAGCAGTTCTTC. Translating it yields CASSFRASGGNEQFF.

V gene TRBV11-3 combines with J gene TRBJ2-1; 10 bases agree with TRBD1. With 1 base clipped from V and 8 bases from J, the junction kept 8 bases outside the gene matches. This CDR3 has 16 amino acids. The V gene's germline CDR1 is SGHNT and CDR2 YENEEA. The DNA for the CDR3 is TGTGCCAGCAGCTTAGCCGGAGGGACAGGGGAATATGAGCAGTTCTTC. Translation: CASSLAGGTGEYEQFF. Full variable domain (rest looked up from reference TRBV11-3 and TRBJ2-1): EAGVVQSPRYKIIEKKQPVAFWCNPISGHNTLYWYLQNLGQGPELLIRYENEEAVDDSQLPKDRFSAERLKGVDSTLKIQPAELGDSAVYLCASSLAGGTGEYEQFFGPGTRLTVL.

V and J are TRBV7-9 and TRBJ1-1; D perhaps matches TRBD1 (6 bases). The CDR3 is made up of 15 amino acids. The V gene lost 4 bases and the J gene lost 1 base, with 13 bases spanning the gap. Germline-derived CDR1 and CDR2 are SEHNR and FQNEAQ (reference sequence). This CDR3 reads CASSWRKGQNTEAFF. CDR3 nucleotides: TGTGCCAGCAGCTGGCGAAAGGGACAGAACACTGAAGCTTTCTTT.

CDR3 amino acids: CSVAETRGNQPQHF. The CDR3 DNA follows: TGCAGCGTTGCCGAGACCCGGGGCAATCAGCCCCAGCATTTT. The chain links TRBV29-1 to TRBJ1-5; D call uncertain. Looked up from germline, CDR1 is SQVTM and CDR2 is ANQGSEA. There are 14 residues in the CDR3. Trimming shortened V by 4 bases and J by 2 bases, and 12 bases separated the two germline ends.

The genes are TRBV5-1 and TRBJ1-1; D unclear. In germline, CDR1 is SGHRS, CDR2 YFSETQ. CDR3 length: 14 amino acids. V was shortened by 0 bases and J by 4 bases, with 10 bases between the two germline ends. CDR3 residues: CASSLAAGSTEAFF. The CDR3 DNA follows: TGCGCCAGCAGCTTGGCCGCAGGTTCCACTGAAGCTTTCTTT.

The CDR3 loop is CATSQENEQFF. The CDR3 nucleotides read TGTGCCACCAGCCAAGAGAATGAGCAGTTCTTC. The rearrangement uses TRBV24-1 and TRBJ2-1; no clear D. The CDR3 is 11 residues long. V dropped 7 bases and J dropped 7 bases, with 7 bases sitting between them. Germline V gene data show CDR1 as KGHDR and CDR2 as SFDVKD.

This sequence joins TRBV6-2 or TRBV6-3 and TRBJ2-3; 7 positions agree with TRBD1. After removal of 6 bases from V and 0 bases from J, the junction contained 3 bases not matched to a gene. CDR3 length equals 14 residues. Germline V lookup: CDR1 MNHEY, CDR2 SVGEGT. The CDR3 DNA sequence: TGTGCCAGCAGCCAACAGGGGAGCACAGATACGCAGTATTTT. Translated: CASSQQGSTDTQYF.

The genes are TRBV15 and TRBJ2-2; the D is unclear. V was clipped by 0 bases and J by 6 bases, with 11 bases between them. Per the germline V gene, CDR1 is LNHNV and CDR2 is YYDKDF (reference sequence). CDR3 size: 15 residues. The CDR3: CATSRDFRVSGELFF. The CDR3, as DNA: TGTGCCACCAGCAGAGATTTTAGGGTTTCCGGGGAGCTGTTTTTT.

The chain combines TRBV10-3 with TRBJ1-5; 9 bases map to TRBD1. From germline, CDR1 is ENHRY and CDR2 SYGVKD. V shed 6 bases, J shed 2 bases, and the junction held 5 bases outside the gene matches. The CDR3 is 15 residues long. The CDR3 here is CAIRGTGQGNQPQHF. DNA for the CDR3: TGTGCCATCAGGGGGACAGGGCAGGGCAATCAGCCCCAGCATTTT.

The chain joins TRBV5-1 to TRBJ1-2, with 12 bases lining up with TRBD1. Germline assignment: CDR1 SGHRS and CDR2 YFSETQ. The V segment lost 3 bases and the J segment 3 bases; nucleotides outside the gene matches: 15. CDR3 length: 19 amino acids. The CDR3 sequence: CASSSLRDRGRVAYYGYTF. In DNA, the CDR3 is TGCGCCAGCAGCTCACTCCGGGACAGGGGGCGCGTCGCCTACTATGGCTACACCTTC.

V and J are TRBV9 and TRBJ1-3; D might be TRBD1 (5 bases). This CDR3 spans 15 amino acids. Trimming left V 0 bases short and J 0 bases short, with 7 bases between. Germline V gene sequence: CDR1 SGDLS, CDR2 YYNGEE. In DNA form, the CDR3 reads TGTGCCAGCAGCGTAGGAGGGGTCTCTGGAAACACCATATATTTT. Translating gives CASSVGGVSGNTIYF.

The chain employs TRBV7-2 and TRBJ1-2, with D perhaps matching TRBD1 (5 bases). V shed 4 bases and J shed 4 bases, with 10 bases lying between them. The CDR3 spans 13 residues. Germline-derived CDR1 and CDR2 are SGHTA and FQGNSA. Here the CDR3 DNA reads TGTGCCAGCAGCTCCGGGACGGTCTATGGCTACACCTTC. Protein: CASSSGTVYGYTF.

This chain uses TRBV4-1 with TRBJ1-1; D might be TRBD1 (5 bases). This CDR3 comprises 15 residues. Germline values: CDR1 MGHRA, CDR2 YSYEKL. V lost 0 bases and J 10 bases, leaving 18 bases between the germline ends. The CDR3 spells CASSQDITGRLGAFF. The CDR3, as DNA: TGCGCCAGCAGCCAAGATATTACAGGCCGGTTGGGAGCTTTCTTT.

The chain recombines TRBV27 with TRBJ2-7; 9 bases fit TRBD1. The V segment lost 4 bases and the J segment 2 bases; nucleotides outside the gene matches: 9. The CDR3 is 16 residues long. Per the germline V gene, CDR1 is MNHEY and CDR2 is SMNVEV (reference sequence). CDR3 amino acids: CASSSGTGTGAYEQYF. DNA for the CDR3: TGTGCCAGCAGTTCCGGGACAGGGACGGGAGCCTACGAGCAGTACTTC.

The V and J genes are TRBV28 and TRBJ2-5; D is ambiguous. Trimming shortened V by 6 bases and J by 5 bases, and 7 bases separated the two germline ends. Per the germline V gene, CDR1 is MDHEN and CDR2 is SYDVKM. The CDR3 totals 11 residues. This CDR3 is CASSFTETQYF. DNA for the CDR3: TGTGCCAGCAGCTTCACGGAGACCCAGTACTTC.

The J gene is TRBJ2-3, the V gene TRBV27, with 8 bases aligning to TRBD2. Germline trimming cut 6 bases from V and 4 bases from J; bases unmatched to any gene: 6. This CDR3 contains 14 residues. Germline V CDR1 and CDR2: MNHEY, SMNVEV (reference sequence). The CDR3 loop is CASSHETSADTQYF. The DNA of the CDR3 is TGTGCCAGCAGCCACGAGACTAGCGCAGATACGCAGTATTTT.

This chain links TRBV7-8 with TRBJ2-5, with a possible D match to TRBD2 (7 bases). Trimming cost V 0 bases and J 5 bases, with 22 bases left between them. The CDR3 covers 18 residues. CDR1 is SGHVS and CDR2 is FQNEAQ in the germline V gene. The CDR3 sequence: CASSLATAGVPQGETQYF. CDR3 nucleotide sequence: TGTGCCAGCAGCTTAGCCACGGCGGGGGTACCCCAGGGGGAGACCCAGTACTTC.

V is TRBV7-8 and J is TRBJ1-3, with unresolved D. CDR1 and CDR2 from the germline V gene are SGHVS and FQNEAQ. The CDR3 has 14 amino acids. Trimming shortened V by 5 bases and J by 0 bases, and 8 bases separated the two germline ends. The CDR3 region has the DNA TGTGCCAGCAGCCCATCTAACTCTGGAAACACCATATATTTT. It yields the protein CASSPSNSGNTIYF.

The V call is TRBV13, the J call TRBJ1-1, with unresolved D. The ends were cut back, 5 bases at V and 0 bases at J, with 10 bases in the middle. The CDR3 spans 14 residues. The germline V gene encodes CDR1 PRHDT and CDR2 FYEKMQ (reference sequence). CDR3 sequence: CASSIHQLNTEAFF. CDR3 DNA sequence: TGTGCCAGCAGCATCCACCAACTGAACACTGAAGCTTTCTTT.

The J gene is TRBJ1-2, the V gene TRBV30, with a weak D call TRBD1 (6 bases). Germline values: CDR1 GTSNPN, CDR2 SVGIG (reference sequence). With 2 bases removed from V and 4 bases from J, the gap between germline ends came to 8 bases. The CDR3 spans 12 residues. CDR3 residues: CAWSRGSYGYTF. The CDR3 nucleotides are TGTGCCTGGAGTAGGGGGTCCTATGGCTACACCTTC.